This TCR gamma chain appears in the sequencing data of a study of human gamma delta and Vdelta1 T cells (dated by TCRdb to about 2018). As for the study more broadly: Delta One T cells, Vd1+ gamma-delta T cells, were investigated in the study as cytotoxic effectors against acute myeloid leukemia.

Findings and caveats that apply to the study as a whole: Delta One T cells were reported to be polyclonal and to show broad cytotoxic targeting of acute myeloid leukemia.

Libraries were constructed by PCR. Sequencer: Illumina MiSeq. TCRdb called clones afresh from the public reads with CATT; identical DNA rows were later merged. The sample table contains about 3,900 gamma-chain clones; only one count was recorded for 16% of them. The ten most abundant clones make up around 6.8% of the sample. For CDR1 and CDR2, the germline V gene lists VENAVY and YDSYNSRV. V is cut back by 5 bases and J by 1 base, with 13 bases in the junction unmatched. The CDR3, from cysteine to phenylalanine, totals 17 residues. This entry keeps only the CDR3 DNA: 51 bases, framed from base 1. As concerns this clone: Its cognate antigen has yet to be identified. No base quality information exists; no much larger clone differs at one position.

The chain was built from TRGV8 and TRGJP2. This receptor was identified in a human donor in good health. The sequenced sample was Vdelta1 gamma-delta T cells from blood grown in culture (DOT cells). The cell subset or site label, read with the paper, signifies: Delta One T cells, in vitro expanded/differentiated Vd1+ gamma-delta T cells. The bases are TGTGCCACCTGGGTTCGAGGTACTTTTAGTAGTGATTGGATCAAGACGTTT. Translated, this gives CATWVRGTFSSDWIKTF.